This record concerns one TCR beta chain sequence. Amplification used 60 Vbeta primers and 13 Jbeta primers. The repertoire was sequenced with immunoSEQ multiplex PCR; TCRdb's copy has only in-frame clones and lacks some. The repertoire holds 95,000 to 150,000 clones, with approximately 70% as singletons. This specimen belongs to a study of cytomegalovirus exposure and HLA in healthy donors. Germline V gene lookup returns CDR1 LNHDA and CDR2 SQIVND (reference sequence). The V end was cut by 5 bases, the J end by 0 bases, with 16 bases between. The CDR3 runs 16 residues. The sequence came from a man aged 18 to 30 in good health and CMV-seronegative. The chain links TRBV19 to TRBJ1-1, with D maybe TRBD1 (5 bases). Sequencing used PBMCs. CDR3 sequence (DNA): TGTGCCAGTAGTCTGGGGGGAGCCTCAATGAACACTGAAGCTTTCTTT. It is translated as CASSLGGASMNTEAFF.